In its sample, the clone carrying this T cell receptor (beta chain) was seen a few times. Germline V gene data show CDR1 as LGHDT and CDR2 as YNNKEL (reference sequence). CDR3 length equals 14 residues. V gave up 2 bases and J gave up 0 bases, with 7 bases separating them. The data stem from a study of early T cells in non-severe SARS-CoV-2 infection. TCRdb re-analysed the 5' RACE reads in MiXCR, keeping a single row per CDR3 protein. The sample carries about 59,000 distinct CDR3 sequences, 9.5% to 14% recorded once. The source is an adult who was a healthcare worker with PCR-confirmed SARS-CoV-2 infection or an uninfected control (not recorded which). The chain couples TRBV3-1 to TRBJ2-5; TRBD1 or TRBD2 may be the D gene (5 bases each). Sequenced material: whole blood. The CDR3 loop is CASSQRGHQETQYF. The CDR3 DNA reads TGTGCCAGCAGCCAAAGGGGACACCAAGAGACCCAGTACTTC.